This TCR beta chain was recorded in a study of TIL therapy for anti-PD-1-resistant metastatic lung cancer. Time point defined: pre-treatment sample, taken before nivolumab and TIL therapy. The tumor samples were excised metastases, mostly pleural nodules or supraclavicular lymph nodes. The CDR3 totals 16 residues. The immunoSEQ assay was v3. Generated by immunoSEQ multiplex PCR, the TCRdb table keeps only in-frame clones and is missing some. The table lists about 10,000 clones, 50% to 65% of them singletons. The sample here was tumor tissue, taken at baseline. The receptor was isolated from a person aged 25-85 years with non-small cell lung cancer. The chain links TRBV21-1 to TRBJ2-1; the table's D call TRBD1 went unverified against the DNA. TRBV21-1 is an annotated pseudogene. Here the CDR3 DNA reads TGTGCCAGCAGCAAAGCGGAGGACAGGCTCCCGGGTGAGCAGTTCTTC. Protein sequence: CASSKAEDRLPGEQFF.